The clone carrying this T cell receptor beta chain was recorded once. The entry originates in a study of blood T cell repertoires in COVID-19. Study-level background: Spain, Italy and the United States supplied samples that represented acute and convalescent COVID-19. T cells, B-cell-depleted T cells, or PBMCs supplied cDNA or gDNA.

The data were produced by immunoSEQ multiplex PCR, yet TCRdb's version contains in-frame clones alone and is incomplete. The sample lists around 100,000 clones, roughly 85% occurring once. The sequencing sample was made of peripheral blood. The clonotype was recovered from a man in his forties or fifties with acute or convalescent COVID-19.

This CDR3 reads CASSPFARQETQYF. CDR3 in DNA: TGCGCCAGCAGCCCCTTTGCCAGACAAGAGACCCAGTACTTC. The J gene is TRBJ2-5, the V gene TRBV4-1; D is uncertain. CDR3 size: 14 residues. The V gene lost 4 bases and the J gene lost 2 bases, with 11 bases spanning the gap. CDR1 and CDR2 from the germline V gene are MGHRA and YSYEKL.